This TCR beta chain was obtained from a study of T-cell memory formation after mild COVID-19. The study, taken as a whole, reports: SARS-CoV-2 specificity of second-wave clones peaking day 37 was unconfirmed.

In regard to this clonotype: Its antigen is still unknown.

MiXCR was run by TCRdb on the 5' RACE reads, yielding one entry per CDR3 protein. The sample gives roughly 200,000 distinct CDR3 sequences, around 9.5% of which show up once; 3% to 4.5% is in the top ten. CDR3 length equals 17 residues. The germline V gene encodes CDR1 DFQATT and CDR2 SNEGSKA (reference sequence). The V gene end was trimmed by 0 bases and the J gene end by 5 bases; junction bases not matched to a gene: 15. Sequenced input: PBMCs or a T cell subset sorted from them (not recorded which). The TCR originated in a man between 18 and 35 years old who had mild COVID-19 (a few samples of this study predate the infection). Cell type and time point are not known. This chain uses TRBV20-1 with TRBJ2-5, with TRBD1 matching over 7 bases. The CDR3 DNA is TGCAGTGCTAGAGATTGGATGGCTAGCCAGGGGGTGGAGACCCAGTACTTC. Translated, it gives CSARDWMASQGVETQYF.